This is a list of T cell receptor beta chains from one sample in a study of cytomegalovirus exposure and HLA in healthy donors. This table comes from immunoSEQ multiplex PCR, and its TCRdb copy is limited to in-frame clones, with some not included. The repertoire holds nearly 100,000 clones, with 60% to 80% as singletons. What was sequenced was PBMCs. The receptors shown here come from a woman aged 55-69 years in good health and CMV-seropositive. Each CDR3 is given with its conserved first and last residue. The D gene is left open where the match is weak. Not all rows give a size; the values are once, few, many and, for expanded clones, a class.

V: TRBV5-4
size: NA
D: TRBD2
J: TRBJ2-5
DNA: TGTGCCAGCAGCGTGGGACTAGCGGCTCAAGAGACCCAGTACTTC
CDR3: CASSVGLAAQETQYF

V: TRBV19
size: few
D: TRBD2
J: TRBJ2-7
DNA: TGTGCCAGTAGTCTCGCCGGGACTAGCGGCTACGAGCAGTACTTC
CDR3: CASSLAGTSGYEQYF

V: TRBV27
size: NA
D: TRBD1
J: TRBJ2-3
DNA: TGTGCCAGCAGTTGGACAGGGATTGGTACAGATACGCAGTATTTT
CDR3: CASSWTGIGTDTQYF

V: TRBV7-9
size: NA
D: NA
J: TRBJ1-6
DNA: TGTGCCAGCAGCTCCTTCCACAGAAAATCCACGGGGGTCCTCCACTTT
CDR3: CASSSFHRKSTGVLHF

V: TRBV4-2
size: NA
D: TRBD2
J: TRBJ2-3
DNA: TGTGCCAGCAGCCAGCGTAGCGGGGCCACAGATACGCAGTATTTT
CDR3: CASSQRSGATDTQYF

V: TRBV27
size: NA
D: NA
J: TRBJ1-5
DNA: TGTGCCAGCAGTTTATCCGGCCCGGGGCCCCAGCATTTT
CDR3: CASSLSGPGPQHF

V: TRBV5-4
size: NA
D: TRBD2
J: TRBJ2-1
DNA: TGTGCCAGCGCGGCGGGAGGGGATGAGCAGTTCTTC
CDR3: CASAAGGDEQFF

V: TRBV5-4
size: NA
D: TRBD1
J: TRBJ2-5
DNA: TGTGCCAGCAGGGTGGACAGGTTCGCGGAGACCCAGTACTTC
CDR3: CASRVDRFAETQYF

V: TRBV18
size: NA
D: TRBD1
J: TRBJ2-1
DNA: TGTGCCAGCTCACGGAATACAGGGGGCGCCTACAATGAGCAGTTCTTC
CDR3: CASSRNTGGAYNEQFF

V: TRBV27
size: few
D: NA
J: TRBJ2-2
DNA: TGTGCCAGCAGTTTCTCCACCGGGGAGCTGTTTTTT
CDR3: CASSFSTGELFF

V: TRBV5-5
size: NA
D: NA
J: TRBJ1-5
DNA: TGTGCCAGCAGCGGGGGGGGGCAACGGCAGCCCCAGCATTTT
CDR3: CASSGGGQRQPQHF

V: TRBV10-1
size: once
D: NA
J: TRBJ2-1
DNA: TGCGCCAGCAGTGAAACGGGTAGCGTGGGGGAGCAGTTCTTC
CDR3: CASSETGSVGEQFF

V: TRBV6-6
size: NA
D: NA
J: TRBJ1-5
DNA: TGTGCCAGCAGCACCCAGGGGTACAATCAGCCCCAGCATTTT
CDR3: CASSTQGYNQPQHF

V: TRBV7-9
size: NA
D: TRBD1
J: TRBJ2-5
DNA: TGTGCCAGCAGCTCCACAGGGGCGGGAGAGACCCAGTACTTC
CDR3: CASSSTGAGETQYF

V: TRBV19
size: NA
D: NA
J: TRBJ2-7
DNA: TGTGCCAGTAGTATTACCCATGCCAGCTCCTACGAGCAGTACTTC
CDR3: CASSITHASSYEQYF

V: TRBV6-6
size: NA
D: TRBD1
J: TRBJ2-4
DNA: TGTGCCAGCAGCGGACAGGATTTAGCCAAAAACATTCAGTACTTC
CDR3: CASSGQDLAKNIQYF

V: TRBV10-1
size: NA
D: NA
J: TRBJ2-7
DNA: TGCGCCAGCAGTGAGTCTTCTAGGGAAGGGGACGAGCAGTACTTC
CDR3: CASSESSREGDEQYF

V: TRBV28
size: NA
D: TRBD1
J: TRBJ1-5
DNA: TGTGCCAGCAGTTCCCACAGGGGCGGTCAGCCCCAGCATTTT
CDR3: CASSSHRGGQPQHF

V: TRBV9
size: NA
D: NA
J: TRBJ1-1
DNA: TGTGCCAGCAGCGTAGCGGCAGGGGTGAACACTGAAGCTTTCTTT
CDR3: CASSVAAGVNTEAFF

V: TRBV29-1
size: NA
D: TRBD1
J: TRBJ2-7
DNA: TGCAGCGTTGTGGGGCAGGGGGCCGCCTACGAGCAGTACTTC
CDR3: CSVVGQGAAYEQYF

V: TRBV11-2
size: few
D: TRBD1
J: TRBJ1-1
DNA: TGTGCCAGCAGCCCTATAAGGGACAGAATGAACACTGAAGCTTTCTTT
CDR3: CASSPIRDRMNTEAFF

V: TRBV27
size: few
D: NA
J: TRBJ2-3
DNA: TGTGCCAGCAGTTTACCTGGACAGGGGGCGCCCAGCGGGAGGGCACTTAGGCAGTATTTT
CDR3: CASSLPGQGAPSGRALRQYF

V: TRBV7-3
size: NA
D: TRBD2
J: TRBJ2-7
DNA: TGTGCCAGCAGCTTAAGATCTAGCGGGAGCATCCACGAGCAGTACTTC
CDR3: CASSLRSSGSIHEQYF

V: TRBV7-9
size: few
D: TRBD2
J: TRBJ2-1
DNA: TGTGCCAGCAGAGGGAGGGAAGGTCACAATGAGCAGTTCTTC
CDR3: CASRGREGHNEQFF

V: TRBV5-8
size: NA
D: NA
J: TRBJ2-7
DNA: TGTGCCAGCAGCCTCCCCCGGGAGCAGTACTTC
CDR3: CASSLPREQYF

V: TRBV5-8
size: NA
D: NA
J: TRBJ2-3
DNA: TGTGCCAGCAGCTTCCGAGGCGGCACAGATACGCAGTATTTT
CDR3: CASSFRGGTDTQYF

V: TRBV2
size: NA
D: NA
J: TRBJ1-5
DNA: TGTGCCAGCAGTGCCCCGCTGGGGGGAGATCAGCCCCAGCATTTT
CDR3: CASSAPLGGDQPQHF

V: TRBV9
size: few
D: NA
J: TRBJ1-1
DNA: TGTGCCAGCAGCGTAGATTTTCGGGGTGTAGCTTTCTTT
CDR3: CASSVDFRGVAFF

V: TRBV9
size: NA
D: TRBD2
J: TRBJ2-1
DNA: TGTGCCAGCAGCTCCGGCGGACTAGCGGGAGGTTACTCCTACAATGAGCAGTTCTTC
CDR3: CASSSGGLAGGYSYNEQFF

V: TRBV10-3
size: NA
D: NA
J: TRBJ1-1
DNA: TGTGCCATCACTGCCCGGGGAAACACTGAAGCTTTCTTT
CDR3: CAITARGNTEAFF